These 10 T cell receptor beta chains came from one sample sequenced in a study of blood T cell repertoires in COVID-19. Clones were sequenced by immunoSEQ multiplex PCR, and TCRdb holds only the in-frame ones, with some missing. The sample holds about 240,000 clones, approximately 85% seen once. Sequences were obtained from peripheral blood. The receptor set was obtained from a man in his fifties or sixties with COVID-19, enrolled during active disease.

This sequence joins TRBV6-5 and TRBJ1-2, with 7 bases that match TRBD1. The length of the CDR3 is 14 residues. CDR1 is MNHEY and CDR2 is SVGAGI in the germline V gene. V gave up 2 bases and J gave up 3 bases; unmatched junction bases: 3. CDR3: CASSYRDSHYGYTF. The CDR3 DNA follows: TGTGCCAGCAGTTACAGGGACAGTCACTATGGCTACACCTTC.

The gene calls are TRBV5-1 and TRBJ1-5; TRBD1 matches at 7 bases. V trimming: 4 bases; J trimming: 7 bases; junction bases outside the gene matches: 8. Germline lookup yields CDR1 SGHRS and CDR2 YFSETQ. The CDR3 has 14 residues. The CDR3 DNA is TGCGCCAGCAGCCCCCAGGGGGTCGGCCAGCCCCAGCATTTT. This sequence encodes CASSPQGVGQPQHF.

The genes are TRBV7-2 and TRBJ2-1; a possible D gene is TRBD2 (5 bases). The length of the CDR3 is 12 residues. The V gene's germline CDR1 is SGHTA and CDR2 FQGNSA. V lost 6 bases, J lost 10 bases, and 13 bases lay in between. This chain's CDR3 is CASSLRTGEQFF. The CDR3 bases are TGTGCCAGCAGTTTACGGACTGGGGAGCAGTTCTTC. The variable domain in full, completed from reference TRBV7-2 and TRBJ2-1, reads GAGVSQSPSNKVTEKGKDVELRCDPISGHTALYWYRQSLGQGLEFLIYFQGNSAPDKSGLPSDRFSAERTGGSVSTLTIQRTQQEDSAVYLCASSLRTGEQFFGPGTRLTVL.

This clone was observed a handful of times. This chain joins TRBV28 and TRBJ2-2; 8 bases line up with TRBD2. Unmatched junction bases numbered 13, after V lost 6 bases and J lost 7 bases. This CDR3 has 16 residues. Per the germline V gene, CDR1 is MDHEN and CDR2 is SYDVKM. The CDR3 sequence: CASSPNSGAYVGELFF. CDR3 sequence (DNA): TGTGCCAGCAGCCCCAATAGCGGGGCTTACGTCGGGGAGCTGTTTTTT.

The genes are TRBV6-1 and TRBJ1-5, with 8 bases aligning to TRBD1. The J segment lost 9 bases and the V segment lost 2 bases, leaving 6 bases of the junction unmatched. The CDR3 has 14 residues. Germline CDR1 is MNHNS and CDR2 is SASEGT. The CDR3 sequence is CASSERTGIGPQHF. The CDR3 DNA follows: TGTGCCAGCAGTGAACGGACAGGGATCGGGCCCCAGCATTTT.

The V call is TRBV7-2, the J call TRBJ2-1; 8 positions agree with TRBD1. Looked up from germline, CDR1 is SGHTA and CDR2 is FQGNSA. V lost 5 bases to trimming and J lost 8 bases; unmatched junction nucleotides: 14. This CDR3 region has 16 residues. The CDR3 sequence is CASSHASTGGTYEQFF. The DNA for the CDR3 is TGTGCCAGCAGCCACGCTAGTACAGGGGGGACGTATGAGCAGTTCTTC.

The chain has TRBV6-2 or TRBV6-3 and TRBJ2-7, with 8 bases matching TRBD1. Germline V gives CDR1 MNHEY, CDR2 SVGEGT. CDR3 length: 16 amino acids. With V trimmed by 0 bases and J by 4 bases, 8 bases remained unmatched. The CDR3 sequence: CASSYSIRTGLYEQYF. The CDR3 DNA sequence: TGTGCCAGCAGTTACTCGATCCGGACAGGGTTGTACGAGCAGTACTTC.

This clone has more than one count but fewer than ten. The V gene is TRBV2, the J gene TRBJ1-6, with a possible D match to TRBD1 (6 bases). V was trimmed by 4 bases and J by 10 bases, leaving 11 bases between them. The CDR3 runs 13 residues. The V gene's germline CDR1 is SNHLY and CDR2 FYNNEI. The CDR3 DNA follows: TGTGCCAGCAGTGGACAGGTTCGGTCACCCCTCCACTTT. Translation gives CASSGQVRSPLHF.

The V gene is TRBV30, the J gene TRBJ1-6, with 7 bases aligning to TRBD1. The CDR3 contains 14 residues. The germline V gene has CDR1 GTSNPN and CDR2 SVGIG (reference sequence). V lost 2 bases and J lost 7; bases outside the gene matches: 5. The CDR3 nucleotides are TGTGCCTGGAGTCTTCCAGGGGGGAATTCACCCCTCCACTTT. Encoded protein: CAWSLPGGNSPLHF.

This chain joins TRBV14 and TRBJ2-1, with a tentative D call TRBD1 (6 bases). The CDR3 length is 16 residues. V was trimmed by 1 base and J by 8 bases, leaving 18 bases between them. Germline V lookup: CDR1 SGHDN, CDR2 FVKESK. DNA of the CDR3: TGTGCCAGCAGCCAAGGGGGGACACGAAATTTTGATGAGCAGTTCTTC. Translated: CASSQGGTRNFDEQFF.